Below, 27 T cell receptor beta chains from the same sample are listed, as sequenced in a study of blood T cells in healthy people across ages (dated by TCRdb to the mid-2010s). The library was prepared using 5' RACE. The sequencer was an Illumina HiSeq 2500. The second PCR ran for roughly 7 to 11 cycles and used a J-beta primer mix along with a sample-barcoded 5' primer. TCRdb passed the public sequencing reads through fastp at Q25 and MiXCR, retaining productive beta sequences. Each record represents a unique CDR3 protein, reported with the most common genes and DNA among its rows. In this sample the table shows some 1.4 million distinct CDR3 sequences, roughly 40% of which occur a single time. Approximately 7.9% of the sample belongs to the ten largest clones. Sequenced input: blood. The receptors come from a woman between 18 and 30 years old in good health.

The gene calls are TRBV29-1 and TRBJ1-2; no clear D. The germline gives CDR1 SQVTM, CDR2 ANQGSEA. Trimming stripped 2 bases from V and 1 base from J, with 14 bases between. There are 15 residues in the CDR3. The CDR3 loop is CSVERETPLNYGYTF. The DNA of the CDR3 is TGCAGCGTTGAAAGGGAGACACCGCTTAACTATGGCTACACCTTC.

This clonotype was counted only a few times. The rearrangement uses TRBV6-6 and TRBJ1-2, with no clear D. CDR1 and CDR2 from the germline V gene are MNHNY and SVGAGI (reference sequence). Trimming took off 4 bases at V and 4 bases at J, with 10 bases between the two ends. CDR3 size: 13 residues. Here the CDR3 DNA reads TGTGCCAGCAGTTCTCGAGTATCCTATGGCTACACCTTC. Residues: CASSSRVSYGYTF.

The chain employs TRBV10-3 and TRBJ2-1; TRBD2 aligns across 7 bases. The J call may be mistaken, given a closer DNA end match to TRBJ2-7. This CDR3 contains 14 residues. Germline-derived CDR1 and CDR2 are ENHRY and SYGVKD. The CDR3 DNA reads TGTGCCATTGGACGGGAGGTCACCTACAATGAGCAGTACTTC. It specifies CAIGREVTYNEQYF.

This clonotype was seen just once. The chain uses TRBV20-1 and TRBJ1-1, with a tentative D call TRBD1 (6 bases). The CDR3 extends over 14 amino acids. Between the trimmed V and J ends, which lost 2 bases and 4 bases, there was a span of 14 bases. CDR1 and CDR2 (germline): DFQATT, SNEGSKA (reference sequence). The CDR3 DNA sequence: TGCAGTGCTAGAAGGGGGGGGCCGGGCACTGAAGCTTTCTTT. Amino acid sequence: CSARRGGPGTEAFF.

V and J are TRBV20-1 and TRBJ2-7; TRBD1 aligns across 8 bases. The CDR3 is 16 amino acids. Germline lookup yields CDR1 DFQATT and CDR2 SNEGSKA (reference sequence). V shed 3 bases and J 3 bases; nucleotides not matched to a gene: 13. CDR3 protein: CSARVSGGGTIYEQYF. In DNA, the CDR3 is TGCAGTGCTAGGGTTTCAGGGGGCGGGACGATCTACGAGCAGTACTTC.

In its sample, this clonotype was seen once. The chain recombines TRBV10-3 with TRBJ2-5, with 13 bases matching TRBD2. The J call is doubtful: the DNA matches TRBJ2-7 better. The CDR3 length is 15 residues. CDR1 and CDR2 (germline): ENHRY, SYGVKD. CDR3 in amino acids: CAISTGTSGAYEQYF. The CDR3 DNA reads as TGTGCCATCAGTACCGGGACTAGCGGGGCCTACGAGCAGTACTTC.

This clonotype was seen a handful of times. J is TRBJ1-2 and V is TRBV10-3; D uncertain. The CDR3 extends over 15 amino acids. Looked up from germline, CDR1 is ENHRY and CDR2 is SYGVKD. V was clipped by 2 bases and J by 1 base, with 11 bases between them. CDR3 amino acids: CAISEPPLLNYGYTF. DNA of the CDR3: TGTGCCATCAGTGAGCCGCCCCTCCTTAACTATGGCTACACCTTC.

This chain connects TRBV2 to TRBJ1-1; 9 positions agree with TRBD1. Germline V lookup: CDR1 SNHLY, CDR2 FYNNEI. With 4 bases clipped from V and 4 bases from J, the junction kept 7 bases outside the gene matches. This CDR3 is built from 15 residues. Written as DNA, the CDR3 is TGTGCCAGCAGTGGGCAACAGGGGGCGTTCACTGAAGCTTTCTTT. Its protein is CASSGQQGAFTEAFF. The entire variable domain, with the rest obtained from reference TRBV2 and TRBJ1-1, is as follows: EPEVTQTPSHQVTQMGQEVILRCVPISNHLYFYWYRQILGQKVEFLVSFYNNEISEKSEIFDDQFSVERPDGSNFTLKIRSTKLEDSAMYFCASSGQQGAFTEAFFGQGTRLTVV.

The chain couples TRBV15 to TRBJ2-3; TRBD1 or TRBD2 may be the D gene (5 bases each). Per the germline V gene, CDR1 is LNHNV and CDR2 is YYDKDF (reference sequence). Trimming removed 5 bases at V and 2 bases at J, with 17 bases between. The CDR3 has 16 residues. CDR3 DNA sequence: TGTGCCACCAGCGGATCACTTGGGGGTGCCACAGATACGCAGTATTTT. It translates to CATSGSLGGATDTQYF.

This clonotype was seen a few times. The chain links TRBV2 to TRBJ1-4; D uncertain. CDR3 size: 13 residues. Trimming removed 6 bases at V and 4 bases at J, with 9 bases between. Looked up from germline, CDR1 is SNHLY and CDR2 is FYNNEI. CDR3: CASRDLGNEKLFF. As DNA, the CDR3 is TGTGCCAGCAGGGATCTCGGTAATGAAAAACTGTTTTTT.

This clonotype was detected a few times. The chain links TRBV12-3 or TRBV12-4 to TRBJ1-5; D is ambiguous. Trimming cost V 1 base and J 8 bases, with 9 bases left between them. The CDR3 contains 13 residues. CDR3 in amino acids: CASSLDGLEPQHF. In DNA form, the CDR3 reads TGTGCCAGCAGTTTAGATGGCCTGGAGCCCCAGCATTTT.

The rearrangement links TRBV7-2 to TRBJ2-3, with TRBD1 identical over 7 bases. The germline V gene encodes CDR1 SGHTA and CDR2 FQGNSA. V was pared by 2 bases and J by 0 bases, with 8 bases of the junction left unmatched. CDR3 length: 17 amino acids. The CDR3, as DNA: TGTGCCAGCAGCTTACGCCCCCGACAGGGCAGCACAGATACGCAGTATTTT. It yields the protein CASSLRPRQGSTDTQYF.

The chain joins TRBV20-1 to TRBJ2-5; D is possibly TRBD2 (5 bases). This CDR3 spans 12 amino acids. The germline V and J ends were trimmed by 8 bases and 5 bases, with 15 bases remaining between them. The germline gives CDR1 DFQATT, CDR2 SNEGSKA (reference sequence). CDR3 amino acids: CSHDSPGETQYF. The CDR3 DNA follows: TGCAGTCACGACTCTCCGGGGGAGACCCAGTACTTC.

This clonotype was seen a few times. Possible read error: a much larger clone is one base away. The chain's CDR3 is CASSMNEQFF. CDR3 coding DNA: TGTGCCAGCAGTATGAATGAGCAGTTCTTC. The chain couples TRBV12-3 or TRBV12-4 to TRBJ2-1, with D uncertain. The CDR3 sequence is 10 residues long. Trimming left V 5 bases short and J 7 bases short, with 3 bases between.

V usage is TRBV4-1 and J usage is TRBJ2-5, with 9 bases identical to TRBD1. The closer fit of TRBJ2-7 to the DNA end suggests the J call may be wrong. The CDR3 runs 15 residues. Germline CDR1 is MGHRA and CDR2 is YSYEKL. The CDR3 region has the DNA TGCGCCAGTACCCCCGGGACAGGGCTCTCAGACGAGCAGTACTTC. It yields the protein CASTPGTGLSDEQYF.

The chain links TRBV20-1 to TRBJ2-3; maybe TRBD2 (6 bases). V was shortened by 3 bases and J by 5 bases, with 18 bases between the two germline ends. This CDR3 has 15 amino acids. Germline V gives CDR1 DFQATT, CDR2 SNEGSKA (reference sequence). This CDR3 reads CSARAMGLRGDTQYF. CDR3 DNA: TGCAGTGCTAGGGCGATGGGACTTCGGGGAGATACGCAGTATTTT.

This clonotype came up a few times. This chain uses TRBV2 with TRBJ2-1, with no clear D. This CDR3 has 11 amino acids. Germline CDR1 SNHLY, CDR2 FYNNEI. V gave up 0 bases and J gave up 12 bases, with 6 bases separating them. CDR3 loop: CASSEARRQFF. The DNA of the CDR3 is TGTGCCAGCAGTGAAGCGCGTCGGCAGTTCTTC.

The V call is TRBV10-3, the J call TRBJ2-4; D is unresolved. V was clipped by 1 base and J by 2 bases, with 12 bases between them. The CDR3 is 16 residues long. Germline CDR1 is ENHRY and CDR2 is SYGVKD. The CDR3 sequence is CAISEYDAASKNIQYF. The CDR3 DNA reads TGTGCCATCAGTGAGTATGACGCCGCCTCCAAAAACATTCAGTACTTC.

As DNA, the CDR3 is TGCAGTGCTAGGAGGGCCACCGGGGAGCTGTTTTTT. Translated: CSARRATGELFF. The V call is TRBV20-1, the J call TRBJ2-2, with D possibly matching TRBD2 (5 bases). Trimming removed 3 bases at V and 4 bases at J, with 6 bases between. The CDR3 length is 12 residues. Germline V gene data show CDR1 as DFQATT and CDR2 as SNEGSKA (reference sequence).

The CDR3: CASSPGTYSGEQYF. CDR3 DNA: TGTGCCAGCTCACCCGGGACATATTCGGGCGAGCAGTACTTC. This chain uses TRBV18 with TRBJ2-5, with D maybe TRBD1 (6 bases). The J call could be wrong; TRBJ2-7 is a better fit for the DNA end. Germline CDR1 reads KGHSH; CDR2 reads LQKENI. The CDR3 loop spans 14 amino acids.

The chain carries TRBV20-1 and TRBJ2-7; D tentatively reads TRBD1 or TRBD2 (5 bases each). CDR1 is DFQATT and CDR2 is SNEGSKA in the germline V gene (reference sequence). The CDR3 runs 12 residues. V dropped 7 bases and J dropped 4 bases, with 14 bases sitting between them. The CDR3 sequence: CSVSGTAYEQYF. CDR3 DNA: TGCAGTGTTTCCGGGACCGCTTACGAGCAGTACTTC.

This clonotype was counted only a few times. In DNA, the CDR3 is TGTGCCAGCAGCCCTCGTACGGTGACTAATGAAAAACTGTTTTTT. Translation gives CASSPRTVTNEKLFF. The chain uses TRBV14 and TRBJ1-4; D not certain. The germline V and J ends were trimmed by 4 bases and 2 bases, with 11 bases remaining between them. This CDR3 has 15 residues. Germline assignment: CDR1 SGHDN and CDR2 FVKESK.

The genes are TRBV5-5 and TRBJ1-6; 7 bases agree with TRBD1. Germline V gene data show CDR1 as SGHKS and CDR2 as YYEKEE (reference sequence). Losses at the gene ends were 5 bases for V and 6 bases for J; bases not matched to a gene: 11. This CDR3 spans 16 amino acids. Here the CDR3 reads CASRLDPGQFNSPLHF. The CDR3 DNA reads TGTGCCAGCAGGCTAGATCCGGGACAGTTTAATTCACCCCTCCACTTT. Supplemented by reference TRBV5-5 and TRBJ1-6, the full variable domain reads DAGVTQSPTHLIKTRGQQVTLRCSPISGHKSVSWYQQVLGQGPQFIFQYYEKEERGRGNFPDRFSARQFPNYSSELNVNALLLGDSALYLCASRLDPGQFNSPLHFGNGTRLTVT.

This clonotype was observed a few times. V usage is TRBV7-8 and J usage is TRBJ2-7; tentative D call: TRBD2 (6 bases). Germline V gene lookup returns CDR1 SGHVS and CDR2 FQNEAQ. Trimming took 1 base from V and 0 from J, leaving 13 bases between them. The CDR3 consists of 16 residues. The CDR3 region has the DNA TGTGCCAGCAGCTTAGTATGGCGGGACCTCTCCTACGAGCAGTACTTC. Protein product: CASSLVWRDLSYEQYF.

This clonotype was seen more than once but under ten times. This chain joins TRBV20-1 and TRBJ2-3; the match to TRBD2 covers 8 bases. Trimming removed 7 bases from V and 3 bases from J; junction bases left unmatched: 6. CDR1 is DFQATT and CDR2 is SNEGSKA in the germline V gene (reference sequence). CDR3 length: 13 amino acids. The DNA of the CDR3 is TGCAGTGTTCGCGGGGGGCAGACAGATACGCAGTATTTT. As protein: CSVRGGQTDTQYF.

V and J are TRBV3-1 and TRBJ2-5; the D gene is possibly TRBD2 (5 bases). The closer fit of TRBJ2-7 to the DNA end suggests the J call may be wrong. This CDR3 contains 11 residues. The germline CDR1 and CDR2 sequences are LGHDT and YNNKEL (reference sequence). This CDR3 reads CASSQTNEQYF. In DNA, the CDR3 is TGTGCCAGCAGCCAGACTAACGAGCAGTACTTC.

In nucleotides, the CDR3 is TGTGCCAGCAGTGAATTCCGGTTAGCGGGCGAGCAGTACTTC. Encoded protein: CASSEFRLAGEQYF. This rearrangement joins TRBV25-1 to TRBJ2-7; 7 bases map to TRBD2. Germline V gives CDR1 MGHDK, CDR2 SYGVNS. The CDR3 sequence is 14 residues long. J was trimmed by 6 bases and V by 1 base; bases with no gene match: 6.